These T cell receptor beta chains were read from a single sample in a study of shared clonotypes between healthy human individuals. Sequenced by immunoSEQ multiplex PCR; TCRdb stores in-frame clones only, minus some. The data hold around 2.1 million clones, with 95% observed a single time. Source material: naive CD4+ T cells sorted from blood. These receptor sequences come from a man aged 18-30 years in good health. The CDR3 runs from the conserved cysteine through the conserved F or W. The D gene is left open where the match is weak. Some rows have no size entry. The others give once, few or many, or a class for an expanded clone.

DNA: TGTGCCAGCAGCGTAGCTCTAGGCTATGGCTACACCTTC; CDR3: CASSVALGYGYTF; size: .; V: TRBV9; J: TRBJ1-2; D: .
DNA: TGTGCCAGCTCACCGGGTGTGGATAGCAATCAGCCCCAGCATTTT; CDR3: CASSPGVDSNQPQHF; size: .; V: TRBV18; J: TRBJ1-5; D: .
DNA: TGTGCCGGGTCCGGGACGGGTGAAAAACTGTTTTTT; CDR3: CAGSGTGEKLFF; size: .; V: TRBV30; J: TRBJ1-4; D: .
DNA: TGCGCCAGCAGCCAAGAATGGACAGGGAGCAATCAGCCCCAGCATTTT; CDR3: CASSQEWTGSNQPQHF; size: .; V: TRBV4-1; J: TRBJ1-5; D: TRBD1
DNA: TGTGCCACCAGCAGCTTTAGGGCCGGGGAGCTGTTTTTT; CDR3: CATSSFRAGELFF; size: .; V: TRBV15; J: TRBJ2-2; D: .
DNA: TGCGCCAGCAGCTTCCGACAGGGCTACGAGCAGTACTTC; CDR3: CASSFRQGYEQYF; size: few; V: TRBV5-1; J: TRBJ2-7; D: TRBD1
DNA: TGTGCCAGCAGCCCCCCAAAGCCCTATGGCTACACCTTC; CDR3: CASSPPKPYGYTF; size: .; V: TRBV5-6; J: TRBJ1-2; D: .
DNA: TGCGCCAGCAGCCAATGGACAGGGATGTTGGAGCCCCAGCATTTT; CDR3: CASSQWTGMLEPQHF; size: .; V: TRBV4-1; J: TRBJ1-5; D: TRBD1
DNA: TGTGCCAGCAGTTACTCGGCACTAGCCCCTTCCTACGAGCAGTACTTC; CDR3: CASSYSALAPSYEQYF; size: .; V: TRBV6-5; J: TRBJ2-7; D: .
DNA: TGCGCCAGCAGCTCCCTGGTTCAGGGCGGGTATGGCTACACCTTC; CDR3: CASSSLVQGGYGYTF; size: .; V: TRBV5-1; J: TRBJ1-2; D: .
DNA: TGTGCCACCAGCAGAGATCGCGGGGGACACGAAAAACTGTTTTTT; CDR3: CATSRDRGGHEKLFF; size: .; V: TRBV15; J: TRBJ1-4; D: .
DNA: TGCAGCGTGAAGGGGAACACTGAAGCTTTCTTT; CDR3: CSVKGNTEAFF; size: .; V: TRBV29-1; J: TRBJ1-1; D: .
DNA: TGTGCCAGCAGTGGCCGTGACAGGCGGGTTAATGAAAAACTGTTTTTT; CDR3: CASSGRDRRVNEKLFF; size: .; V: TRBV2; J: TRBJ1-4; D: .
DNA: TGTGCCAGCAGCCCCGGCTATGGCTACACCTTC; CDR3: CASSPGYGYTF; size: .; V: TRBV11-2; J: TRBJ1-2; D: .
DNA: TGTGCCAGCAGCCCACTTGGAGGCTCTGGAAACACCATATATTTT; CDR3: CASSPLGGSGNTIYF; size: .; V: TRBV11-2; J: TRBJ1-3; D: .
DNA: TGTGCCAGCAGCTTAGCGGCAGCGAATCAGCCCCAGCATTTT; CDR3: CASSLAAANQPQHF; size: .; V: TRBV7-8; J: TRBJ1-5; D: .
DNA: TGCGCCAGCAGCTTCACAGGGTCCAGCTACGAGCAGTACTTC; CDR3: CASSFTGSSYEQYF; size: .; V: TRBV5-1; J: TRBJ2-7; D: .
DNA: TGCGCCAGCAGCTTGGATTGGTTGTACACTGAAGCTTTCTTT; CDR3: CASSLDWLYTEAFF; size: .; V: TRBV5-1; J: TRBJ1-1; D: .
DNA: TGCGCCAGCAGCGGGCCAGGGGAGCAGTACTTC; CDR3: CASSGPGEQYF; size: .; V: TRBV10-1; J: TRBJ2-7; D: .
DNA: TGTGCCACCAGCAGAGATTCGGACGGAACCTACGAGCAGTACTTC; CDR3: CATSRDSDGTYEQYF; size: .; V: TRBV15; J: TRBJ2-7; D: .
DNA: TGTGCCAGCAGCTTTAGCGGGTCCACAGATACGCAGTATTTT; CDR3: CASSFSGSTDTQYF; size: .; V: TRBV5-4; J: TRBJ2-3; D: TRBD2
DNA: TGTGCCAGCAGCACGTGGAATGAGCAGTTCTTC; CDR3: CASSTWNEQFF; size: .; V: TRBV14; J: TRBJ2-1; D: .
DNA: TGTGCCAGCAGTGAAGCGCTTCAGGCAGGGAGCTATGGCTACACCTTC; CDR3: CASSEALQAGSYGYTF; size: .; V: TRBV6-1; J: TRBJ1-2; D: .
DNA: TGTGCCAGCAGCTCCGGGCCCACAGGGGGTCAGTACTTC; CDR3: CASSSGPTGGQYF; size: .; V: TRBV11-3; J: TRBJ2-4; D: TRBD1
DNA: TGTGCCAGCAGCGCTACCGGGACAACGAACACCGGGGAGCTGTTTTTT; CDR3: CASSATGTTNTGELFF; size: .; V: TRBV25-1; J: TRBJ2-2; D: .
DNA: TGTGCCAGCAGTGAGTGGGCAGGGACCTATGGCTACACCTTC; CDR3: CASSEWAGTYGYTF; size: .; V: TRBV6-4; J: TRBJ1-2; D: .
DNA: TGTGCCTGGAGTGTGGAGACGGGCTTAACCTTC; CDR3: CAWSVETGLTF; size: .; V: TRBV30; J: TRBJ1-2; D: .
DNA: TGTGCCAGCAGTTTCAGCGGGGGGCCGTACAATGAGCAGTTCTTC; CDR3: CASSFSGGPYNEQFF; size: .; V: TRBV28; J: TRBJ2-1; D: TRBD2
DNA: TGTGCCAGCAGCTTAGGTTCCCCTGAAGCTTTCTTT; CDR3: CASSLGSPEAFF; size: .; V: TRBV7-9; J: TRBJ1-1; D: .
DNA: TGTGCCAGCAGCTTGGGGCAGGGTGGATTCCCGTACTTC; CDR3: CASSLGQGGFPYF; size: .; V: TRBV7-9; J: TRBJ2-5; D: .
DNA: TGCGCCAGCAGCTCTGACGGGACAGGGGGCGTAGGCTACACCTTC; CDR3: CASSSDGTGGVGYTF; size: .; V: TRBV5-1; J: TRBJ1-2; D: TRBD1
DNA: TGTGCCAGCAGCCCGCCCCAGGGGATCTACGAGCAGTACTTC; CDR3: CASSPPQGIYEQYF; size: .; V: TRBV5-6; J: TRBJ2-7; D: .
DNA: TGTGCCAGTAGTACCCCAGGAGGGGGGACCCAGGAGACCCAGTACTTC; CDR3: CASSTPGGGTQETQYF; size: .; V: TRBV19; J: TRBJ2-5; D: .